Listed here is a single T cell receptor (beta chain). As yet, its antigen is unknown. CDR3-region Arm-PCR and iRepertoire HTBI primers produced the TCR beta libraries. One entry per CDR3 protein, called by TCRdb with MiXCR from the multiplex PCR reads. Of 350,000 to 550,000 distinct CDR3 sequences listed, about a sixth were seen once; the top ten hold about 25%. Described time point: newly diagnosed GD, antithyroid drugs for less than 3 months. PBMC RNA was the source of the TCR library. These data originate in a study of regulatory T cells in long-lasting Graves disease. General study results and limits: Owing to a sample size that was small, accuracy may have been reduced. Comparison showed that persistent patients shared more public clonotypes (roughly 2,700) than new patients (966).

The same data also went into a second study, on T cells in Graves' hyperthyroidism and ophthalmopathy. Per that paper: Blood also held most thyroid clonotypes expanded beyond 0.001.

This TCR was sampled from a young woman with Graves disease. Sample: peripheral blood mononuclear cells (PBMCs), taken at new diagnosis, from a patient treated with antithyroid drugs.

This CDR3 reads CATSRLLEDEQFF. Written as DNA, the CDR3 is TGTGCCACCAGCAGATTACTAGAGGATGAGCAGTTCTTC. The J gene is TRBJ2-1, the V gene TRBV15; perhaps TRBD2 as D (5 bases). This CDR3 spans 13 amino acids. V lost 2 bases and J lost 8, with 10 bases in between. CDR1 LNHNV and CDR2 YYDKDF come from the germline V gene (reference sequence).